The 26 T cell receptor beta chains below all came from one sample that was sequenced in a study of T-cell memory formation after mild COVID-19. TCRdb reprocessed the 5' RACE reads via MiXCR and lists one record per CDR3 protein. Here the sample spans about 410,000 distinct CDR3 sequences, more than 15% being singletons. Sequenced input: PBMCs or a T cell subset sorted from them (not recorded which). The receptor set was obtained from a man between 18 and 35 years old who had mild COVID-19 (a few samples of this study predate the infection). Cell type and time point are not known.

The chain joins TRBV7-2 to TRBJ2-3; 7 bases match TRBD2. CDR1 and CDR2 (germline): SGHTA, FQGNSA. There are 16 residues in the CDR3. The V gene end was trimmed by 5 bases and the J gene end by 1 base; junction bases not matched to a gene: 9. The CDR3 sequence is CASSTTGGGGTDTQYF. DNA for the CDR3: TGTGCCAGCAGCACTACGGGGGGAGGGGGCACAGATACGCAGTATTTT.

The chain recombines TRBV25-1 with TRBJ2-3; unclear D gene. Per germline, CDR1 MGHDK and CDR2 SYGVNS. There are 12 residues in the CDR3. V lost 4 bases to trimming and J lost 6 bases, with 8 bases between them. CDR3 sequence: CASSGNTDTQYF. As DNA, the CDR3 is TGTGCCAGCAGTGGAAACACGGATACGCAGTATTTT.

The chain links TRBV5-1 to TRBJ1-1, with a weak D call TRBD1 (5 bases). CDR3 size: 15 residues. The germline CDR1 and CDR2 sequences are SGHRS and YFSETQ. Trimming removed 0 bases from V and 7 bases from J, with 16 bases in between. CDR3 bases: TGCGCCAGCAGCTTGGATCCCGGGACCGGACTTGAAGCTTTCTTT. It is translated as CASSLDPGTGLEAFF.

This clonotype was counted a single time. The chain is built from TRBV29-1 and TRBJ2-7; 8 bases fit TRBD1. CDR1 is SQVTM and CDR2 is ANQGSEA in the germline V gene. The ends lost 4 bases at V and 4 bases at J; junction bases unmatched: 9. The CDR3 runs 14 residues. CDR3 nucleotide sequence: TGCAGCGTTGTGCAGGGGGCTGAGGGTTACGAGCAGTACTTC. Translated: CSVVQGAEGYEQYF.

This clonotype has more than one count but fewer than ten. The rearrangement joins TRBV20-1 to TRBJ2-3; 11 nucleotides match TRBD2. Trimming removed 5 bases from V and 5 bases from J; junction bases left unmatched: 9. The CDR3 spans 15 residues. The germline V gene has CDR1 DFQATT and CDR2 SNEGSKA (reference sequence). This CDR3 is CSAPSSGGYLDTQYF. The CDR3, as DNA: TGCAGTGCTCCCTCTAGCGGGGGGTATTTAGATACGCAGTATTTT.

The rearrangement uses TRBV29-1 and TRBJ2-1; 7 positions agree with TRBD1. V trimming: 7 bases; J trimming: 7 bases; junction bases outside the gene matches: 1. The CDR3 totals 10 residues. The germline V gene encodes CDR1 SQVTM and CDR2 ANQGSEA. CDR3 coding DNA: TGCAGCGCGACAGGGAATGAGCAGTTCTTC. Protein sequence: CSATGNEQFF.

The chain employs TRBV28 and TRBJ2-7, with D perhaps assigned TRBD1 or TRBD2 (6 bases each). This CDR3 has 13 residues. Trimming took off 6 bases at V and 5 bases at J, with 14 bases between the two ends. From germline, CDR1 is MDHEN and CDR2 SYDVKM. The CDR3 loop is CASSPGADNEQYV. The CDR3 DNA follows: TGTGCCAGCAGCCCGGGGGCGGATAACGAGCAGTACGTC.

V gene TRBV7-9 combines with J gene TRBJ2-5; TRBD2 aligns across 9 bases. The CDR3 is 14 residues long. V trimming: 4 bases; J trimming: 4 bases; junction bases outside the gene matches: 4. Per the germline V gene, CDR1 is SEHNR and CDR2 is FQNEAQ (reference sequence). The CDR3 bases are TGTGCCAGCAGCTCAGCGGGGGGCGCAGAGACCCAGTACTTC. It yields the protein CASSSAGGAETQYF.

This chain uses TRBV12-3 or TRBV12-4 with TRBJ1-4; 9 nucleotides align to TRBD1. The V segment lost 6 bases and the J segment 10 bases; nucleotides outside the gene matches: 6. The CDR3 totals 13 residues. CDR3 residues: CASSQGTGRKLFF. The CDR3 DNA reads TGTGCCAGCAGCCAGGGGACAGGGAGAAAACTGTTTTTT.

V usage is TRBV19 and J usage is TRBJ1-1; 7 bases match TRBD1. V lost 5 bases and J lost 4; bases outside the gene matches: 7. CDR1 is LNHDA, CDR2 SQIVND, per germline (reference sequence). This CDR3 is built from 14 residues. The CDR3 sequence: CASSPRQGSTEAFF. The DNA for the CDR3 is TGTGCCAGTAGTCCTCGACAGGGCTCCACTGAAGCTTTCTTT.

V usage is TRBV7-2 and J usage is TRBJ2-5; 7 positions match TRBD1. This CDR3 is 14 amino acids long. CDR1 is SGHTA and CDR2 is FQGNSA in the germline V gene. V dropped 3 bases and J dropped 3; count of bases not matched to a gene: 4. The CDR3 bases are TGTGCCAGCAGCTTCCAAGGGACAGAAGAGACCCAGTACTTC. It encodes CASSFQGTEETQYF.

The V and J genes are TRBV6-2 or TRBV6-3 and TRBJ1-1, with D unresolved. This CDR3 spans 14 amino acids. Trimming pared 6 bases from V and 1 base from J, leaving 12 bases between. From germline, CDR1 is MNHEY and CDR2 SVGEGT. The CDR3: CASRRPRRNTEAFF. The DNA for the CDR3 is TGTGCCAGCAGAAGACCCAGGAGGAACACTGAAGCTTTCTTT.

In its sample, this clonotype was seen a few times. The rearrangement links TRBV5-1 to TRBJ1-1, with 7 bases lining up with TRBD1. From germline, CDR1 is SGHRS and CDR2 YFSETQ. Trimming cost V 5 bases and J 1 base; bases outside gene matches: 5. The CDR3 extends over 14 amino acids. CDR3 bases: TGCGCCAGCAGTGCCGACAGGGCGAACACTGAAGCTTTCTTT. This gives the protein CASSADRANTEAFF.

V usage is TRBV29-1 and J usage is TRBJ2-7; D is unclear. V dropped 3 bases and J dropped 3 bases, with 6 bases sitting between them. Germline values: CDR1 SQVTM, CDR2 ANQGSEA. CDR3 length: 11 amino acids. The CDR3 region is CSVEVIYEQYF. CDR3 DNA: TGCAGCGTTGAGGTAATCTACGAGCAGTACTTC.

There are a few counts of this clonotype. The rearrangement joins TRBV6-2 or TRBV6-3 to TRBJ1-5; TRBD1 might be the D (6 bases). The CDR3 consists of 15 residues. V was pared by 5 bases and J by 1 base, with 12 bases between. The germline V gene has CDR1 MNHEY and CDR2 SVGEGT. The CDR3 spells CASSPRGWSNQPQHF. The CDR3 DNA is TGTGCCAGCAGTCCCAGGGGTTGGAGCAATCAGCCCCAGCATTTT.

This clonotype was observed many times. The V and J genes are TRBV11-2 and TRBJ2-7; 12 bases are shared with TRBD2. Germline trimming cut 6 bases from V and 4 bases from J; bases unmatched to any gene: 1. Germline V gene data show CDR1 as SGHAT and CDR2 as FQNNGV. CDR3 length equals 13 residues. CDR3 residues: CASRGTSGYEQYV. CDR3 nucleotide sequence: TGTGCCAGCAGGGGGACTAGCGGGTACGAGCAGTACGTC.

CDR3 coding DNA: TGTGCCAGCGGGCCCATACAGTCCGTTGCAGGATGGGAGCAGTACTTC. Its protein product is CASGPIQSVAGWEQYF. The gene calls are TRBV6-4 and TRBJ2-7; D unclear. The V and J ends lost 8 bases and 7 bases respectively, with 27 bases between them. Germline V lookup: CDR1 MRHNA, CDR2 SNTAGT. The CDR3 contains 16 residues.

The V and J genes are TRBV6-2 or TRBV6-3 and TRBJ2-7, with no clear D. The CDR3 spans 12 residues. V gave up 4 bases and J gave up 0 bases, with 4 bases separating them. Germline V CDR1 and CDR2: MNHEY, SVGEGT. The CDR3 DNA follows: TGTGCCAGCAGTTCTTACTCCTACGAGCAGTACGTC. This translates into CASSSYSYEQYV.

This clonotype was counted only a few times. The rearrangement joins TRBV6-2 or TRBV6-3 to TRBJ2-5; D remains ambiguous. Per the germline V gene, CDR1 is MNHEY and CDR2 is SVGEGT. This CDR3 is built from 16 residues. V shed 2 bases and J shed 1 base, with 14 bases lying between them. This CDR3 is CASSYRNPGIQETQYF. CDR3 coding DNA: TGTGCCAGCAGTTACAGGAATCCCGGAATCCAAGAGACCCAGTACTTC.

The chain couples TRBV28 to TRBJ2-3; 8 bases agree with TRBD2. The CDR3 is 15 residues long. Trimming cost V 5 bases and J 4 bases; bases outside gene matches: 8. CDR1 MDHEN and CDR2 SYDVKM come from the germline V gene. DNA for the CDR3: TGTGCCAGCAGTGGGCTTAGCGGGGCCCCAGATACGCAGTATTTT. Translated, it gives CASSGLSGAPDTQYF.

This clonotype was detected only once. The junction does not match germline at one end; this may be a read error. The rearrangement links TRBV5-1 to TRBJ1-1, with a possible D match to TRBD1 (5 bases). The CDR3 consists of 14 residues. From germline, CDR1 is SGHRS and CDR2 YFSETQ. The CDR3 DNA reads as TGCGCCAGCAGCTCGGGACTGCTGAACAATGAAGCTTTCTTT. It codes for CASSSGLLNNEAFF.

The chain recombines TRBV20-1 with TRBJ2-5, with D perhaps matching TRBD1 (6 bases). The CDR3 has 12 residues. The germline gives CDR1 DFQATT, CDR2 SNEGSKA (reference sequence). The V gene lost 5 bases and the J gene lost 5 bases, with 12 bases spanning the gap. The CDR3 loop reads CSASRQDETQYF. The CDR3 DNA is TGCAGTGCTTCGCGACAGGACGAGACCCAGTACTTC.

For the CDR3, the DNA is TGTGCCATCAGTGAGTCCGAAAGGGACTATGGCTACACCTTC. It yields the protein CAISESERDYGYTF. This sequence joins TRBV10-3 and TRBJ1-2; D call uncertain. Trimming pared 0 bases from V and 3 bases from J, leaving 8 bases between. From germline, CDR1 is ENHRY and CDR2 SYGVKD. This CDR3 spans 14 amino acids.

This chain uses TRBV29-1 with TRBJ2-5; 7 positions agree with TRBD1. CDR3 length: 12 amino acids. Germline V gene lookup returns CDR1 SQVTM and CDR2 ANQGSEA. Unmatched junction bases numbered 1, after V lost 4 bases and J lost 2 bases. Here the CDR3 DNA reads TGCAGCGTTGGGGACAGACAAGAGACCCAGTACTTC. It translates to CSVGDRQETQYF.

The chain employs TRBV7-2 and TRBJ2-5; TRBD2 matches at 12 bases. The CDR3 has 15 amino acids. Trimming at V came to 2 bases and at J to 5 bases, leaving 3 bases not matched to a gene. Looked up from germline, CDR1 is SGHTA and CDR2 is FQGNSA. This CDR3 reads CASSLLAGGSETQYF. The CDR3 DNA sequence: TGTGCCAGCAGCTTACTAGCGGGGGGGTCGGAGACCCAGTACTTC.

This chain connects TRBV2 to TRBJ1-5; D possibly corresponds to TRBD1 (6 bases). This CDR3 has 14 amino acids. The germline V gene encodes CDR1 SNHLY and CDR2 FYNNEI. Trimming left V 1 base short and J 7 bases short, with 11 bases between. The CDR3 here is CASSEDRAGQPQHF. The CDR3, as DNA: TGTGCCAGCAGTGAAGACAGGGCCGGGCAGCCCCAGCATTTT.